The 22 T cell receptor beta chains presented below share a single source sample, sequenced in a study of blood T cells in healthy people across ages. A second PCR, run for about 6 to 12 cycles, used a sample-barcoded 5' primer plus a J-beta primer mix. TCRdb redid the calling of the 5' RACE reads with MiXCR, one entry per CDR3 protein. Of 550,000 to 800,000 distinct CDR3 sequences in the sample, less than 40% were seen once. The source material was blood. The receptor set was obtained from a woman older than 75 in good health.

The V and J genes are TRBV15 and TRBJ2-2, with 10 bases lining up with TRBD1. Germline lookup yields CDR1 LNHNV and CDR2 YYDKDF (reference sequence). The CDR3 is 15 residues long. V trimming: 0 bases; J trimming: 6 bases; junction bases outside the gene matches: 1. The CDR3 sequence: CATSRDGTGAGELFF. CDR3 DNA: TGTGCCACCAGCAGAGATGGGACAGGGGCCGGGGAGCTGTTTTTT. Using reference TRBV15 and TRBJ2-2 for the parts outside the CDR3, the full variable domain is DAMVIQNPRYQVTQFGKPVTLSCSQTLNHNVMYWYQQKSSQAPKLLFHYYDKDFNNEADTPDNFQSRRPNTSFCFLDIRSPGLGDTAMYLCATSRDGTGAGELFFGEGSRLTVL.

With regard to this clonotype: This could be a read error, since a much larger clone is one nucleotide away. The rearrangement links TRBV13 to TRBJ1-2; D uncertain. Germline V gene data show CDR1 as PRHDT and CDR2 as FYEKMQ (reference sequence). The CDR3 has 14 amino acids. In nucleotides, the CDR3 is TGTACCAGCAGCCGAGAACGGACGCCCTATGGCTACACCTTC. Protein product: CTSSRERTPYGYTF.

A remark on this clonotype: A much larger clone sits a single nucleotide away, making a read error possible. J is TRBJ2-5 and V is TRBV20-1, with D perhaps TRBD1 or TRBD2 (5 bases each). This CDR3 spans 15 amino acids. CDR1 and CDR2 from the germline V gene are DFQATT and SNEGSKA (reference sequence). Trimming pared 0 bases from V and 11 bases from J, leaving 22 bases between. The CDR3 is CSARDPGRSPNEQYF. The DNA for the CDR3 is TGCAGTGCTAGAGATCCGGGACGGTCCCCCAATGAGCAGTACTTC.

This clonotype was found many times. This chain joins TRBV20-1 and TRBJ2-7, with 9 bases that match TRBD2. CDR3 length: 13 residues. With V trimmed by 6 bases and J by 7 bases, 10 bases remained unmatched. Germline CDR1 DFQATT, CDR2 SNEGSKA (reference sequence). The DNA for the CDR3 is TGCAGTGCCCTAGCGGGAACTAACATGGAGCAGTACTTC. It specifies CSALAGTNMEQYF.

Remarks on this clonotype: This may arise from a read error, as a much more abundant clone is one base away. The chain is built from TRBV29-1 and TRBJ1-2, with D unresolved. V was cut by 4 bases and J by 3 bases, with 12 bases left in between. From germline, CDR1 is SQVTM and CDR2 ANQGSEA. The CDR3 has 13 residues. This CDR3 reads CSVVSGLDYGYTF. In DNA, the CDR3 is TGCAGCGTTGTATCGGGATTAGACTATGGCTACACCTTC. Looking up the rest from reference TRBV29-1 and TRBJ1-2 gives the full variable domain: SAVISQKPSRDICQRGTSLTIQCQVDSQVTMMFWYRQQPGQSLTLIATANQGSEATYESGFVIDKFPISRPNLTFSTLTVSNMSPEDSSIYLCSVVSGLDYGYTFGSGTRLTVV.

This clonotype occurred many times. The rearrangement joins TRBV6-5 to TRBJ2-7; D might be TRBD1 (5 bases). CDR3 size: 14 residues. Germline V gene data show CDR1 as MNHEY and CDR2 as SVGAGI. Deletions cut 5 bases from V and 5 bases from J, with 16 bases between. This CDR3 is CASSASRGMNEQYF. In nucleotides, the CDR3 is TGTGCCAGCAGTGCTAGTAGGGGTATGAACGAGCAGTACTTC.

This clonotype has a handful of counts. This chain uses TRBV6-1 with TRBJ1-6, with a weak D call TRBD1 (6 bases). Trimming left V 6 bases short and J 10 bases short, with 13 bases between. The CDR3 loop spans 13 amino acids. The V gene's germline CDR1 is MNHNS and CDR2 SASEGT. Here the CDR3 DNA reads TGTGCCAGCAGACCGGACAGAGCATCACCCCTCCACTTT. It yields the protein CASRPDRASPLHF.

This clonotype was picked up many times. The V and J genes are TRBV12-3 or TRBV12-4 and TRBJ2-1; D unresolved. Trimming took 3 bases from V and 5 from J, leaving 5 bases between them. CDR3 length equals 12 residues. CDR3 protein: CASSFINNEQFF. As DNA, the CDR3 is TGTGCCAGCAGTTTCATTAACAATGAGCAGTTCTTC.

This chain links TRBV3-1 with TRBJ2-7; no clear D. The V and J ends lost 3 bases and 3 bases respectively, with 15 bases between them. From germline, CDR1 is LGHDT and CDR2 YNNKEL (reference sequence). The CDR3 is made up of 15 amino acids. CDR3: CASSHRFRRIYEQYF. CDR3 DNA: TGTGCCAGCAGCCATCGGTTCAGGAGAATCTACGAGCAGTACTTC.

This clonotype was detected ten times or more. V and J are TRBV11-2 and TRBJ2-5; D may correspond to TRBD1 or TRBD2 (6 bases each). The CDR3 spans 15 residues. Germline CDR1 and CDR2: SGHAT and FQNNGV. Trimming shortened V by 3 bases and J by 5 bases, and 16 bases separated the two germline ends. The CDR3 DNA reads TGTGCCAGCAGCTTTTCGCAGGGGAGGCTTGAGACCCAGTACTTC. It codes for CASSFSQGRLETQYF. Using reference TRBV11-2 and TRBJ2-5 for the parts outside the CDR3, the full variable domain is EAGVAQSPRYKIIEKRQSVAFWCNPISGHATLYWYQQILGQGPKLLIQFQNNGVVDDSQLPKDRFSAERLKGVDSTLKIQPAKLEDSAVYLCASSFSQGRLETQYFGPGTRLLVL.

The V and J genes are TRBV4-1 and TRBJ1-4; D perhaps matches TRBD1 (5 bases). Germline values: CDR1 MGHRA, CDR2 YSYEKL. The CDR3 length is 17 residues. V was pared by 2 bases and J by 8 bases, with 21 bases between. Here the CDR3 DNA reads TGCGCCAGCAGCCAACTCTTCTCGCAGGGCTTGGGCGAAAAACTGTTTTTT. As protein: CASSQLFSQGLGEKLFF.

This sequence joins TRBV28 and TRBJ1-1; D is possibly TRBD1 (6 bases). The CDR3 spans 15 residues. The V gene's germline CDR1 is MDHEN and CDR2 SYDVKM. Trimming cost V 5 bases and J 2 bases, with 15 bases left between them. The DNA for the CDR3 is TGTGCCAGCAGTGCCCTGGGACAAGAAAACACTGAAGCTTTCTTT. This encodes CASSALGQENTEAFF.

The V call is TRBV5-1, the J call TRBJ1-2; 9 bases fit TRBD1. The trim removed 0 bases at V and 4 bases at J, leaving 7 bases unmatched. Germline values: CDR1 SGHRS, CDR2 YFSETQ. The CDR3 sequence is 16 residues long. CDR3 coding DNA: TGCGCCAGCAGCTTGGCGCCGGGACAGGGTGCCTATGGCTACACCTTC. Residues: CASSLAPGQGAYGYTF.

V usage is TRBV7-2 and J usage is TRBJ1-6; D uncertain. CDR1 and CDR2 (germline): SGHTA, FQGNSA. The V end lost 2 bases, the J end lost 7 bases, and 9 bases lay between the germline ends. The CDR3 is 14 residues long. As DNA, the CDR3 is TGTGCCAGCAGCTTAAGCCTTTTAAATTCACCCCTCCACTTT. Translating gives CASSLSLLNSPLHF. The full variable domain, with the rest looked up from reference TRBV7-2 and TRBJ1-6, is GAGVSQSPSNKVTEKGKDVELRCDPISGHTALYWYRQSLGQGLEFLIYFQGNSAPDKSGLPSDRFSAERTGGSVSTLTIQRTQQEDSAVYLCASSLSLLNSPLHFGNGTRLTVT.

A note on this clonotype: This could be a read error, since a much larger clone is one nucleotide away. V usage is TRBV20-1 and J usage is TRBJ2-3; 7 positions agree with TRBD1. With 2 bases clipped from V and 4 bases from J, the junction kept 15 bases outside the gene matches. Germline V CDR1 and CDR2: DFQATT, SNEGSKA (reference sequence). There are 17 residues in the CDR3. Here the CDR3 DNA reads TGCAGTGCTAGATGGGCTCGAGGGACAGTGGGCGCAGATACGCAGTATTTT. Protein sequence: CSARWARGTVGADTQYF.

This clonotype was counted many times. The chain carries TRBV12-3 or TRBV12-4 and TRBJ2-1; D gene unclear. With 7 bases removed from V and 8 bases from J, the gap between germline ends came to 15 bases. The CDR3 consists of 13 residues. The DNA for the CDR3 is TGTGCCAGCACCTACAGTTCTCTCGATGAGCAGTTCTTC. Its protein product is CASTYSSLDEQFF.

As to this clonotype: One base away lies a much larger clone, so this may be a sequencing read error. J is TRBJ2-1 and V is TRBV12-3 or TRBV12-4, with D possibly TRBD2 on 7 matching bases. The end of the DNA fits TRBJ2-7 better, so the J call may be wrong. This CDR3 is 14 amino acids long. The CDR3 loop is CASLRGGSYNEQYF. In DNA, the CDR3 is TGTGCCAGCCTCCGCGGGGGCTCCTACAATGAGCAGTACTTC.

This clonotype occurred a few times. This may be a read error, as it is one base from a much larger clone. The V call is TRBV7-9, the J call TRBJ2-3; 7 positions match TRBD1. The CDR3 loop spans 17 amino acids. Germline CDR1 and CDR2: SEHNR and FQNEAQ (reference sequence). CDR3 sequence: CSSSFNPGTERTDTQYF. DNA for the CDR3: TGTTCCAGCAGCTTTAATCCCGGGACAGAACGTACAGATACGCAGTATTTT.

The chain couples TRBV30 to TRBJ2-3, with no clear D. CDR3 size: 12 residues. Per germline, CDR1 GTSNPN and CDR2 SVGIG (reference sequence). Trimming shortened V by 4 bases and J by 6 bases, and 11 bases separated the two germline ends. The chain's CDR3 is CAWNPGWDTQYF. In DNA form, the CDR3 reads TGTGCCTGGAACCCTGGGTGGGATACGCAGTATTTT.

This clonotype has at least ten counts. The chain joins TRBV6-1 to TRBJ2-3; maybe TRBD1 (6 bases). Germline V gene sequence: CDR1 MNHNS, CDR2 SASEGT. V dropped 3 bases and J dropped 2 bases, with 12 bases sitting between them. This CDR3 has 15 residues. CDR3 residues: CASSDTGSSTDTQYF. The CDR3, as DNA: TGTGCCAGCAGTGACACAGGGTCCTCCACAGATACGCAGTATTTT.

This clonotype showed up many times. This chain joins TRBV6-6 and TRBJ1-1; weak D call: TRBD1 (6 bases). CDR3 length: 14 amino acids. The germline V gene has CDR1 MNHNY and CDR2 SVGAGI (reference sequence). The germline V and J ends were trimmed by 6 bases and 3 bases, with 14 bases remaining between them. Here the CDR3 reads CASRPGGDHTEAFF. The CDR3 nucleotides are TGTGCCAGCAGACCGGGGGGCGATCACACTGAAGCTTTCTTT.

This clonotype was counted many times. This rearrangement joins TRBV5-4 to TRBJ2-1, with 10 bases identical to TRBD2. J was trimmed by 4 bases and V by 0 bases; bases with no gene match: 7. The CDR3 extends over 17 amino acids. CDR1 is SGHNT, CDR2 YYREEE, per germline (reference sequence). The CDR3 coding sequence is TGTGCCAGCAGCTTGGATGCTAGCGGGGGACTGTACAATGAGCAGTTCTTC. It specifies CASSLDASGGLYNEQFF.